The next 16 T cell receptor beta chains were all read from a single sample in a study of cytotoxic CD8 clonotypes in ibrutinib-treated CLL. The data were produced by immunoSEQ multiplex PCR, yet TCRdb's version contains in-frame clones alone and is incomplete. The table lists 100,000 to 150,000 clones, roughly 85% of them singletons. The source was PBMCs, collected after 24 months of ibrutinib treatment. The receptors come from a human donor with chronic lymphocytic leukemia.

The chain couples TRBV11-2 to TRBJ2-1; 7 positions agree with TRBD1. V dropped 2 bases and J dropped 2; count of bases not matched to a gene: 3. The germline V gene has CDR1 SGHAT and CDR2 FQNNGV. The CDR3 contains 15 residues. In DNA form, the CDR3 reads TGTGCCAGCAGCTTACTTACAGGGGCCTACAATGAGCAGTTCTTC. Amino acid sequence: CASSLLTGAYNEQFF.

This clone is a singleton in its sample. Here the CDR3 reads CAWKGDRITGELFF. The CDR3 nucleotides read TGTGCCTGGAAGGGGGACAGAATCACCGGGGAGCTGTTTTTT. This chain connects TRBV30 to TRBJ2-2; 7 bases match TRBD1. Germline CDR1 reads GTSNPN; CDR2 reads SVGIG (reference sequence). The trim removed 4 bases at V and 4 bases at J, leaving 6 bases unmatched. The CDR3 is 14 residues long.

The J gene is TRBJ2-2, the V gene TRBV5-1; D gene ambiguous. The CDR3 sequence is 14 residues long. CDR1 and CDR2 from the germline V gene are SGHRS and YFSETQ. V was trimmed by 2 bases and J by 0 bases, leaving 5 bases between them. The CDR3 DNA follows: TGCGCCAGCAGCTTTCAACCGAACACCGGGGAGCTGTTTTTT. Translating it yields CASSFQPNTGELFF.

V and J are TRBV15 and TRBJ1-5, with TRBD1 matching 12 bases. Per the germline V gene, CDR1 is LNHNV and CDR2 is YYDKDF (reference sequence). Trimming at V came to 3 bases and at J to 3 bases, leaving 3 bases not matched to a gene. There are 16 residues in the CDR3. The CDR3 DNA sequence: TGTGCCACCAGCAGGGGACAGGGGGCGTCCAATCAGCCCCAGCATTTT. Its translation is CATSRGQGASNQPQHF.

The chain joins TRBV12-5 to TRBJ1-2; D ambiguous. Between the trimmed V and J ends, which lost 7 bases and 4 bases, there was a span of 13 bases. The CDR3 is 13 amino acids. CDR1 and CDR2 from the germline V gene are LGHNT and FRNRAP. The CDR3 region has the DNA TGTGCTAGTGCCAACGGACGGACCTATGGCTACACCTTC. Translated: CASANGRTYGYTF.

Only a few counts were recorded for this clone. The gene calls are TRBV7-8 and TRBJ1-6, with 7 bases aligning to TRBD1. The J segment lost 8 bases and the V segment lost 1 base, leaving 14 bases of the junction unmatched. Germline V CDR1 and CDR2: SGHVS, FQNEAQ. The length of the CDR3 is 18 residues. The CDR3 here is CASSLEGSIGTVYSPLHF. The DNA of the CDR3 is TGTGCCAGCAGCTTAGAAGGTTCGATAGGGACAGTGTATTCACCCCTCCACTTT.

This clone was seen a single time. The J gene is TRBJ1-4, the V gene TRBV2, with 9 positions matching TRBD1. Germline V gene lookup returns CDR1 SNHLY and CDR2 FYNNEI. Trimming cost V 7 bases and J 4 bases; bases outside gene matches: 7. The CDR3 has 15 residues. For the CDR3, the DNA is TGTGCCAGCAACCCACAGGGGGCTCGTAATGAAAAACTGTTTTTT. Protein: CASNPQGARNEKLFF.

This rearrangement joins TRBV5-1 to TRBJ2-7; 10 positions agree with TRBD1. J gave up 6 bases and V 7 bases, and 10 bases lay outside the gene matches. Per the germline V gene, CDR1 is SGHRS and CDR2 is YFSETQ. This CDR3 contains 14 residues. CDR3 in DNA: TGCGCCAGCGCAACCGGGACAGGGGAGGCCGAGCAGTACTTC. Its protein is CASATGTGEAEQYF.

The chain joins TRBV5-1 to TRBJ2-1; D perhaps matches TRBD2 (5 bases). Germline CDR1 is SGHRS and CDR2 is YFSETQ. V gave up 4 bases and J gave up 0 bases, with 17 bases separating them. The CDR3 runs 17 residues. The DNA of the CDR3 is TGCGCCAGCAGCCGTAGGTCCTTCGGAGGCTCCTACAATGAGCAGTTCTTC. This codes for CASSRRSFGGSYNEQFF.

This clone was observed once. The genes are TRBV28 and TRBJ1-2; D is undetermined. The length of the CDR3 is 13 residues. In germline, CDR1 is MDHEN, CDR2 SYDVKM. Trimming stripped 3 bases from V and 4 bases from J, with 9 bases between. DNA for the CDR3: TGTGCCAGCAGTTTTTACCAGGCCTATGGCTACACCTTC. Translating gives CASSFYQAYGYTF.

J is TRBJ2-3 and V is TRBV6-6; 8 positions match TRBD1. The junction had 9 bases not matched to a gene; V was cut back by 5 bases and J by 5 bases. There are 15 residues in the CDR3. CDR1 is MNHNY and CDR2 is SVGAGI in the germline V gene (reference sequence). The CDR3 loop is CASSRTGLGGDTQYF. In DNA form, the CDR3 reads TGTGCCAGCAGTCGGACAGGGTTGGGGGGAGATACGCAGTATTTT.

This clone has just a few counts. The chain uses TRBV27 and TRBJ1-5; D unclear. The CDR3 consists of 15 residues. Germline V lookup: CDR1 MNHEY, CDR2 SMNVEV (reference sequence). The V gene lost 6 bases and the J gene lost 3 bases, with 15 bases spanning the gap. The CDR3: CASRIGRTDNQPQHF. Here the CDR3 DNA reads TGTGCCAGCAGGATTGGACGGACGGACAATCAGCCCCAGCATTTT.

The J gene is TRBJ1-2, the V gene TRBV4-1, with TRBD1 as a possible D gene (5 bases). Trimming shortened V by 1 base and J by 13 bases, and 16 bases separated the two germline ends. Germline-derived CDR1 and CDR2 are MGHRA and YSYEKL. The CDR3 spans 13 residues. CDR3 nucleotides: TGCGCCAGCAGCCAAGGGGTCAGCAGGGCGGGCACCTTC. Translating gives CASSQGVSRAGTF.

V gene TRBV9 combines with J gene TRBJ1-4, with TRBD1 identical over 8 bases. From germline, CDR1 is SGDLS and CDR2 YYNGEE. The CDR3 covers 14 residues. Germline trimming cut 0 bases from V and 5 bases from J; bases unmatched to any gene: 0. The CDR3, as DNA: TGTGCCAGCAGCGTAGGACAGGGGAATGAAAAACTGTTTTTT. This gives the protein CASSVGQGNEKLFF.

The chain links TRBV5-1 to TRBJ2-5; 12 bases align to TRBD1. The CDR3 totals 16 residues. The junction had 8 bases not matched to a gene; V was cut back by 3 bases and J by 5 bases. Germline V CDR1 and CDR2: SGHRS, YFSETQ. CDR3 in amino acids: CASSSHRGTGGETQYF. The CDR3 region has the DNA TGCGCCAGCAGCTCCCACCGAGGGACAGGGGGCGAGACCCAGTACTTC.

The rearrangement uses TRBV4-1 and TRBJ2-1; 7 bases map to TRBD1. Germline assignment: CDR1 MGHRA and CDR2 YSYEKL. V was pared by 0 bases and J by 7 bases, with 9 bases of the junction left unmatched. This CDR3 is 16 amino acids long. The CDR3 is CASSQEEGTVWNEQFF. CDR3 in DNA: TGCGCCAGCAGCCAAGAGGAAGGGACAGTGTGGAATGAGCAGTTCTTC.